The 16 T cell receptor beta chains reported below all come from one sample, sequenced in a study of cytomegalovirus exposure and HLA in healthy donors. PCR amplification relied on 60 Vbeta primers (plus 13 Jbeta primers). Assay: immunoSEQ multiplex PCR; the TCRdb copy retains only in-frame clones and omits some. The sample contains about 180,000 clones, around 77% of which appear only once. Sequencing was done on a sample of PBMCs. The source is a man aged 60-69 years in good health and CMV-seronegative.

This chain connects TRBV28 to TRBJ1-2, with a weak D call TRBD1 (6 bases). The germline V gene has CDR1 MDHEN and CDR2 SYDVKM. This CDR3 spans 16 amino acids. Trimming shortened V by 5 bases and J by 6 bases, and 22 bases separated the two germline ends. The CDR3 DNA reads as TGTGCCAGCAGTCCCCCGGGGGGCAGGGAAGGTAATGGCTACACCTTC. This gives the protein CASSPPGGREGNGYTF.

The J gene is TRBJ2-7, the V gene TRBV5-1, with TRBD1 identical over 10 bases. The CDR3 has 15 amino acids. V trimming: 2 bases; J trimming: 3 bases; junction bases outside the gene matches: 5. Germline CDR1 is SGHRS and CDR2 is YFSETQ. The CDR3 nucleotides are TGCGCCAGCAGCTTAAAAGGACAGGGGGACTACGAGCAGTACTTC. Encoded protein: CASSLKGQGDYEQYF.

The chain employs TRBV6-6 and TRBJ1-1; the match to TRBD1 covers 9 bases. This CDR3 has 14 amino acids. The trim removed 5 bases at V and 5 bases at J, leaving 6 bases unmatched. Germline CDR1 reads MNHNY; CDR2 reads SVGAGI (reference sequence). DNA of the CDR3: TGTGCCAGCAGTGCGACAGGGGGAAGGACTGAAGCTTTCTTT. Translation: CASSATGGRTEAFF.

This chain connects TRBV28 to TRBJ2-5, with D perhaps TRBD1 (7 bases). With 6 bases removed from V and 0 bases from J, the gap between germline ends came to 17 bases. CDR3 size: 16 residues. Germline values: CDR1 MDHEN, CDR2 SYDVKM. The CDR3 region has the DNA TGTGCCAGCAGCTCGAACAGGGGCGGGAACCAAGAGACCCAGTACTTC. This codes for CASSSNRGGNQETQYF.

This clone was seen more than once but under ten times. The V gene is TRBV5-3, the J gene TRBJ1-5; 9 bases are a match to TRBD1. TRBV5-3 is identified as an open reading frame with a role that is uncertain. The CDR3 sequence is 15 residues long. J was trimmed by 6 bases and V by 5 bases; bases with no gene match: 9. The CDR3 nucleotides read TGTGCCAGAAGACAAGACAGGGGGTTCTCTCAGCCCCAGCATTTT. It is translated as CARRQDRGFSQPQHF.

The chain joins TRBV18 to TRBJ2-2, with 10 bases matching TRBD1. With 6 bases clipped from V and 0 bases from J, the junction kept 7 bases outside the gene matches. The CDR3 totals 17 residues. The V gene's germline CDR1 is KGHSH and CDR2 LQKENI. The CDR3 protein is CASSIKGQGTNTGELFF. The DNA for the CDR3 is TGTGCCAGCTCCATAAAGGGACAGGGGACGAACACCGGGGAGCTGTTTTTT.

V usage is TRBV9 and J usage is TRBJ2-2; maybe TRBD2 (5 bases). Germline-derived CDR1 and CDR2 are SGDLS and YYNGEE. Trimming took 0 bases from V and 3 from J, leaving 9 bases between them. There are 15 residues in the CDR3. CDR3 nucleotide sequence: TGTGCCAGCAGCGTAGTGGACTCATACACCGGGGAGCTGTTTTTT. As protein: CASSVVDSYTGELFF.

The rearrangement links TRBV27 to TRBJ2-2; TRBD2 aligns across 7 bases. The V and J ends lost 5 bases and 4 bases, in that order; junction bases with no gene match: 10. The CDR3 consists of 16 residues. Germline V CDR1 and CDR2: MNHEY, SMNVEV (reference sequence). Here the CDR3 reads CASSPLSGVGTGELFF. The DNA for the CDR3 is TGTGCCAGCAGTCCTTTGAGCGGGGTGGGCACCGGGGAGCTGTTTTTT.

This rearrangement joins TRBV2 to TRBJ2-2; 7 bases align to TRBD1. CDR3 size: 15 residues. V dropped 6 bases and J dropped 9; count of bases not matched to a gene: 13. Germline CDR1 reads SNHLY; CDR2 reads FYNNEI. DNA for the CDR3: TGTGCCAGCAGCGACAGGGTTGTCGTTTTTAGGGAGCTGTTTTTT. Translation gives CASSDRVVVFRELFF.

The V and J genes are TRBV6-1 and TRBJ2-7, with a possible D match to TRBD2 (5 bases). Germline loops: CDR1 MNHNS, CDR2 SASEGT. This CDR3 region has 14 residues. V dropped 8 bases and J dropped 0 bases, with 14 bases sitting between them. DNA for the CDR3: TGTGCCAGCCTGATACGGGGTGGCTCCTACGAGCAGTACTTC. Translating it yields CASLIRGGSYEQYF.

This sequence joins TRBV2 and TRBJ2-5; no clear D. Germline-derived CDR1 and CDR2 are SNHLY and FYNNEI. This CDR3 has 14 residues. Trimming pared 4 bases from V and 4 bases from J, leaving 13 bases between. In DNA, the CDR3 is TGTGCCAGCAGTGTTAATCCCCCGGGAGAGACCCAGTACTTC. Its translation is CASSVNPPGETQYF.

The CDR3 spells CASSPLTFGDEQFF. CDR3 DNA sequence: TGTGCCAGCAGTCCCCTAACCTTCGGGGATGAGCAGTTCTTC. The genes are TRBV6-5 and TRBJ2-1, with D tentatively TRBD2 (5 bases). The CDR3 contains 14 residues. Trimming took off 5 bases at V and 8 bases at J, with 16 bases between the two ends. Germline assignment: CDR1 MNHEY and CDR2 SVGAGI.

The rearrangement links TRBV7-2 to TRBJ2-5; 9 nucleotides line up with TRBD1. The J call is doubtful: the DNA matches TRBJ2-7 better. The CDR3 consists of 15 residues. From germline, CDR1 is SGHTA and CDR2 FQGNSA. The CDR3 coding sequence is TGTGCCAGCAGCTTAGGCGACAGGGGGTTCTACGAGCAGTACTTC. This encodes CASSLGDRGFYEQYF.

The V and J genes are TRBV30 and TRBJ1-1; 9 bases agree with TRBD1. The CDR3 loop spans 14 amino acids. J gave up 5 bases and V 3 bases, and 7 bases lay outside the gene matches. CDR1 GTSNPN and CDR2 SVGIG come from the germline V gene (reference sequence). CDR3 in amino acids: CAWREGDRETEAFF. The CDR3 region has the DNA TGTGCCTGGAGGGAAGGGGACAGGGAGACTGAAGCTTTCTTT.

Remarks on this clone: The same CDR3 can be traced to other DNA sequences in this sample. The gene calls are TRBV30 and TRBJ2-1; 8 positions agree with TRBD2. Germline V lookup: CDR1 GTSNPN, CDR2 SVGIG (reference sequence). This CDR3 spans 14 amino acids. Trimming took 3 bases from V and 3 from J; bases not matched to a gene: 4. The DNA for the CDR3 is TGTGCCTGGAGACCGGGGGGGAGCTACAATGAGCAGTTCTTC. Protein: CAWRPGGSYNEQFF.

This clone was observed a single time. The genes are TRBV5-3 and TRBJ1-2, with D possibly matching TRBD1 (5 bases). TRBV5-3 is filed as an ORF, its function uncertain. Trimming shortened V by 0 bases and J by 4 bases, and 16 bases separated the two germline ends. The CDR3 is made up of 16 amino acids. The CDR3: CARSLVLGREGYGYTF. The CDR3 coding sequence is TGTGCCAGAAGCTTGGTTTTAGGCAGGGAAGGCTATGGCTACACCTTC.